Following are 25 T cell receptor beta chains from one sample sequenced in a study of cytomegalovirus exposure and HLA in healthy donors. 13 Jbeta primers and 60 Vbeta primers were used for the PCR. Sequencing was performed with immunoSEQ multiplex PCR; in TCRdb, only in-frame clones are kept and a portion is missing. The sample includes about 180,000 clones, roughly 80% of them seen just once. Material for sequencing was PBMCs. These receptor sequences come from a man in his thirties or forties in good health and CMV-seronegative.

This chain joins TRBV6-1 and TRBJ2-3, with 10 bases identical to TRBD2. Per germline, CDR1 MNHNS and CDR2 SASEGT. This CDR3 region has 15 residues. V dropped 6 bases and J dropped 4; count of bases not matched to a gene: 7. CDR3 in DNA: TGTGCCAGCAGCCTAGCGGGGGCCCTGGCAGATACGCAGTATTTT. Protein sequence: CASSLAGALADTQYF.

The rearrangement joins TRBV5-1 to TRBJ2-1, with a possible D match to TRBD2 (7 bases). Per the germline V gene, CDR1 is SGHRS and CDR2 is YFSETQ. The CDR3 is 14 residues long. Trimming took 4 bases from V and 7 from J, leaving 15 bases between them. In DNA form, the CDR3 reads TGCGCCAGCAGCCCAGGGGCGGGAGAGAATGAGCAGTTCTTC. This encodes CASSPGAGENEQFF.

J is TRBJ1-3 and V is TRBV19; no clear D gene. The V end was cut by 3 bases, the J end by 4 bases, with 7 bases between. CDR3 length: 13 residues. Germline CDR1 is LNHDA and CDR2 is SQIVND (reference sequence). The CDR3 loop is CASSMVRGNTIYF. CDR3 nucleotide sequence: TGTGCCAGTAGTATGGTCAGAGGAAACACCATATATTTT. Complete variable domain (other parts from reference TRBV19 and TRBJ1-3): DGGITQSPKYLFRKEGQNVTLSCEQNLNHDAMYWYRQDPGQGLRLIYYSQIVNDFQKGDIAEGYSVSREKKESFPLTVTSAQKNPTAFYLCASSMVRGNTIYFGEGSWLTVV.

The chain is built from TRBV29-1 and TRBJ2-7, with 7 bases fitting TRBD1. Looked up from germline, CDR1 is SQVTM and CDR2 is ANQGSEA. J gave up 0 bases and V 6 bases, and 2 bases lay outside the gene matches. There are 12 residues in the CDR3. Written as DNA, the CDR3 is TGCAGCGTCCGGGACAGCTCCTACGAGCAGTACTTC. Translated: CSVRDSSYEQYF.

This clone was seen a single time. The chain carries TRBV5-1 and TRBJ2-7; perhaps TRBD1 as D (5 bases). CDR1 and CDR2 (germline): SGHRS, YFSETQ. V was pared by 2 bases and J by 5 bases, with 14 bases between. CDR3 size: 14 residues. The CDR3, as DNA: TGCGCCAGCAGCTTCGTGGGGCTCGAGAACGAGCAGTACTTC. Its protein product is CASSFVGLENEQYF.

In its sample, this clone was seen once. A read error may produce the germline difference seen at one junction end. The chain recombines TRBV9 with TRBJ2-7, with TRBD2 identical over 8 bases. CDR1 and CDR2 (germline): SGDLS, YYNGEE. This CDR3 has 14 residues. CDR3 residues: CASSVSGVTYGQYF. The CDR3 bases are TGTGCCAGCAGCGTTAGCGGGGTCACCTACGGGCAGTACTTC.

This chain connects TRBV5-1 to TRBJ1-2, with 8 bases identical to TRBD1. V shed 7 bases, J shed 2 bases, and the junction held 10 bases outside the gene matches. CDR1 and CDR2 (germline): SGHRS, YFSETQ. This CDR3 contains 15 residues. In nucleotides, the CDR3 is TGCGCCAGCGGGCCAGGGGGCATAACCAACTATGGCTACACCTTC. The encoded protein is CASGPGGITNYGYTF. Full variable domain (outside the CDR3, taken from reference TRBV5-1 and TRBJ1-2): KAGVTQTPRYLIKTRGQQVTLSCSPISGHRSVSWYQQTPGQGLQFLFEYFSETQRNKGNFPGRFSGRQFSNSRSEMNVSTLELGDSALYLCASGPGGITNYGYTFGSGTRLTVV.

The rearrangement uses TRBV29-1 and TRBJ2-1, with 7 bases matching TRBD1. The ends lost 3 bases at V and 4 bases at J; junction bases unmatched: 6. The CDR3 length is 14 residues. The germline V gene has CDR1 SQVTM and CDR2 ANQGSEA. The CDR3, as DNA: TGCAGCGTTGAGGGGACAGCTTTTTACAATGAGCAGTTCTTC. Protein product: CSVEGTAFYNEQFF.

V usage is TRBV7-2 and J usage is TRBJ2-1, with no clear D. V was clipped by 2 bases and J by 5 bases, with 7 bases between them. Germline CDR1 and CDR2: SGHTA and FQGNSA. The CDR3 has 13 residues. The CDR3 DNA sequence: TGTGCCAGCAGCTTAAGGCTAGACAATGAGCAGTTCTTC. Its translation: CASSLRLDNEQFF.

CDR3 loop: CASSDGYREVVVLEKLFF. For the CDR3, the DNA is TGTGCCAGCAGTGACGGGTACAGGGAAGTGGTTGTATTGGAAAAACTGTTTTTT. This sequence joins TRBV6-4 and TRBJ1-4; possible D gene TRBD1, 6 bases. The V and J ends lost 2 bases and 8 bases respectively, with 24 bases between them. CDR1 and CDR2 (germline): MRHNA, SNTAGT. The CDR3 contains 18 residues.

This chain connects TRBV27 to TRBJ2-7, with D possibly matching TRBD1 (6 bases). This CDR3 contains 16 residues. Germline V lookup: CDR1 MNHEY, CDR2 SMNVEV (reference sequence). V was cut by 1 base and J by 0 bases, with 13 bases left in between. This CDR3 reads CASSLLGQGYSYEQYF. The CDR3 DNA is TGTGCCAGCAGTTTATTAGGGCAGGGGTACTCCTACGAGCAGTACTTC.

The CDR3 region has the DNA TGTGCCAGCACCGGACAGGGGGAGATCCCAGGGCAGTTCTTC. Encoded protein: CASTGQGEIPGQFF. The genes are TRBV2 and TRBJ2-1, with TRBD1 identical over 10 bases. The CDR3 loop spans 14 amino acids. Germline loops: CDR1 SNHLY, CDR2 FYNNEI. V shed 7 bases and J 12 bases; nucleotides not matched to a gene: 12.

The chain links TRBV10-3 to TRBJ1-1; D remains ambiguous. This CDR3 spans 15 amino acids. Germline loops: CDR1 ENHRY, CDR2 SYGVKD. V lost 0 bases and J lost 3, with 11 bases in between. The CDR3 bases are TGTGCCATCAGTGAGTCAGTAGACGCGGACACTGAAGCTTTCTTT. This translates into CAISESVDADTEAFF.

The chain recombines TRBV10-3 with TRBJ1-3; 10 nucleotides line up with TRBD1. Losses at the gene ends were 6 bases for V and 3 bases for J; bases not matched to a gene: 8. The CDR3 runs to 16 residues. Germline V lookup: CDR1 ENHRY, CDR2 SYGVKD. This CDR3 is CAISRGQGISGNTIYF. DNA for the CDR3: TGTGCCATCAGCAGGGGACAGGGGATCAGTGGAAACACCATATATTTT.

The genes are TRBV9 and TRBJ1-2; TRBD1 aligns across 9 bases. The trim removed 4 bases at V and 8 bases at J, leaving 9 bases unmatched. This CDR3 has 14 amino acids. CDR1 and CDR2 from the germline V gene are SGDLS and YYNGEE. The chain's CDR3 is CASSPGQGSLGYTF. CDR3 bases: TGTGCCAGCAGCCCGGGACAGGGATCTTTGGGCTACACCTTC.

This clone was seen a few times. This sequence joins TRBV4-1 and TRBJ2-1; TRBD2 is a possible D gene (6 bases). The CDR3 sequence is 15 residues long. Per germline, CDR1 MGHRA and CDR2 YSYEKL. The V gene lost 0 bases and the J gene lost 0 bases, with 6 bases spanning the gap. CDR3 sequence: CASSQDGSSYNEQFF. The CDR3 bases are TGCGCCAGCAGCCAAGACGGGAGCTCCTACAATGAGCAGTTCTTC.

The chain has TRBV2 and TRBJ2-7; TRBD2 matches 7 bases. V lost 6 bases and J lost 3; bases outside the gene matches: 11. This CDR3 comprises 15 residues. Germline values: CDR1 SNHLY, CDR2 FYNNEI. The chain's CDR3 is CASSPKAGRIYEQYF. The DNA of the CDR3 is TGTGCCAGCAGCCCGAAAGCGGGGCGGATCTACGAGCAGTACTTC.

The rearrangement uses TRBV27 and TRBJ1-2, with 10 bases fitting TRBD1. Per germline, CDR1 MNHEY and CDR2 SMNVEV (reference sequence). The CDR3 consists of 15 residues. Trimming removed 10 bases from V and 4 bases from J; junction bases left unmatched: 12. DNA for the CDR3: TGTGCCACGCTATTCCGGGACAGGGGACGCTATGGCTACACCTTC. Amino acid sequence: CATLFRDRGRYGYTF.

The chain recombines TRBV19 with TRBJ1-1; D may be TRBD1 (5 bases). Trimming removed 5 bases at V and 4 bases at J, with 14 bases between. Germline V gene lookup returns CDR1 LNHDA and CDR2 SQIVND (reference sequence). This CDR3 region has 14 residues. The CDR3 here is CASSPRQLLTEAFF. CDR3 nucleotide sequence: TGTGCCAGTAGTCCGAGACAGTTACTCACTGAAGCTTTCTTT.

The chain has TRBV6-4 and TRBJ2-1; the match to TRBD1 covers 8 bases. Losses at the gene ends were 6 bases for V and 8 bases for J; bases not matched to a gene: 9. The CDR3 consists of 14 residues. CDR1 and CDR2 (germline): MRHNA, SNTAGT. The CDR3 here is CASRPDRGKDEQFF. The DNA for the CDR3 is TGTGCCAGCAGACCCGACAGGGGTAAGGATGAGCAGTTCTTC.

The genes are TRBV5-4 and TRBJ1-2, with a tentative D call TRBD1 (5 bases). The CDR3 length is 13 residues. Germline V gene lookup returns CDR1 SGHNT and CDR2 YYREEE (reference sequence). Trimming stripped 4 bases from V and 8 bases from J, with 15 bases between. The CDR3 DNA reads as TGTGCCAGCAGCATTACAGGTGGCCGGGGCTACACCTTC. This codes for CASSITGGRGYTF.

CDR3 bases: TGTGCCAGCAGTTACTCGGGCAGGGGGAGTGAAAAACTGTTTTTT. As protein: CASSYSGRGSEKLFF. The chain is built from TRBV6-5 and TRBJ1-4; 7 nucleotides match TRBD1. The CDR3 sequence is 15 residues long. Germline V gene sequence: CDR1 MNHEY, CDR2 SVGAGI. The V gene end was trimmed by 0 bases and the J gene end by 7 bases; junction bases not matched to a gene: 5.

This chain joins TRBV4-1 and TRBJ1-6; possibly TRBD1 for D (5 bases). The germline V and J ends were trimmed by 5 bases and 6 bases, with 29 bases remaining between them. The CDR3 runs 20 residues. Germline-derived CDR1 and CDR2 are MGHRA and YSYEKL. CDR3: CASSVHFSARGLSGNSPLHF. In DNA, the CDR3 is TGCGCCAGCAGCGTACACTTTAGTGCACGGGGACTTTCTGGTAATTCACCCCTCCACTTT.

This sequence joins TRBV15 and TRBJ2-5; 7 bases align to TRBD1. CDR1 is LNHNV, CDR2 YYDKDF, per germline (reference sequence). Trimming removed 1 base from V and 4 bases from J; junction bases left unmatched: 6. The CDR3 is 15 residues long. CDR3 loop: CATSRGKGAGETQYF. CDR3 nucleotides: TGTGCCACCAGCAGAGGCAAGGGGGCGGGAGAGACCCAGTACTTC.

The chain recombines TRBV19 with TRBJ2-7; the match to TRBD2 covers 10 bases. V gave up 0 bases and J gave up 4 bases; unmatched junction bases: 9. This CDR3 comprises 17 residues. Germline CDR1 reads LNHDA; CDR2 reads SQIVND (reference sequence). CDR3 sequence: CASSIDHRAGGVYEQYF. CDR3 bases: TGTGCCAGTAGTATAGATCATCGAGCGGGAGGGGTATACGAGCAGTACTTC.